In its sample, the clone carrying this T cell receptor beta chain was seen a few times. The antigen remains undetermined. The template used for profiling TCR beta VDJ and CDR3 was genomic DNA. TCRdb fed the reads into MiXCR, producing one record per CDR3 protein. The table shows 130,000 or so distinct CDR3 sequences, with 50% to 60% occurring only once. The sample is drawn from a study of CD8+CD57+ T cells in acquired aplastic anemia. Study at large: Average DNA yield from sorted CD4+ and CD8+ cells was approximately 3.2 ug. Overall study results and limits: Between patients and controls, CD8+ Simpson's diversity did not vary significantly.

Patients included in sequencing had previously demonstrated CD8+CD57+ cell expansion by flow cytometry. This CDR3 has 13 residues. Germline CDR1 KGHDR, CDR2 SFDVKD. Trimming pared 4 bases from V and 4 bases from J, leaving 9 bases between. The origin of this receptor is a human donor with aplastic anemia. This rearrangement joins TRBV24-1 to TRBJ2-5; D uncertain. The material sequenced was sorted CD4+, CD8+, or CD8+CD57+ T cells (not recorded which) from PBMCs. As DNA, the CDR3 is TGTGCCACCAGTGACCACCCCCGAGAGACCCAGTACTTC. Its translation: CATSDHPRETQYF.